The present T cell receptor (beta chain) was sequenced within a study of T cell responses to AZD1222 COVID-19 vaccine. As for the study in general: Investigators merged groups given second doses at roughly 4 or roughly 12 weeks. Study outcomes and limitations: Only five or six AZD1222 recipients were seropositive at baseline.

Sequencing used immunoSEQ multiplex PCR; TCRdb keeps in-frame clones, though not all of them. This sample carries tens of thousands of clones, under 90% of them seen once, and the ten largest clones take under 3%. The CDR3 runs to 13 residues. The germline V gene encodes CDR1 GTSNPN and CDR2 SVGIG (reference sequence). Trimming took 1 base from V and 7 from J; bases not matched to a gene: 7. Concerning this clone itself: The antigen remains undetermined.

The sequence was collected from an adult in good health. The V gene is TRBV30, the J gene TRBJ2-7; 7 bases are shared with TRBD2. Sequences were derived from peripheral blood, sampled on day 0 of AZD1222 vaccination. The CDR3 here is CAWSGDARGEQYF. The CDR3 DNA sequence: TGTGCCTGGAGTGGCGACGCGCGGGGGGAGCAGTACTTC. The whole variable domain, filled in from reference TRBV30 and TRBJ2-7, reads SQTIHQWPATLVQPVGSPLSLECTVEGTSNPNLYWYRQAAGRGLQLLFYSVGIGQISSEVPQNLSASRPQDRQFILSSKKLLLSDSGFYLCAWSGDARGEQYFGPGTRLTVT.